Listed here are 18 T cell receptor beta chains from one sample, sequenced in a study of blood T cell repertoires in COVID-19. Sequencing used immunoSEQ multiplex PCR; TCRdb keeps in-frame clones, though not all of them. The sample consists of 150,000 to 200,000 clones, around 86% of them appearing once. The sample taken for sequencing was peripheral blood. The receptors were gathered from a man aged 18 to 35 with acute or convalescent COVID-19.

The chain links TRBV12-5 to TRBJ1-1; TRBD1 aligns across 8 bases. Per germline, CDR1 LGHNT and CDR2 FRNRAP. V shed 4 bases and J 3 bases; nucleotides not matched to a gene: 10. The CDR3 is made up of 16 amino acids. The CDR3 loop reads CASGSTRTGTDTEAFF. CDR3 nucleotides: TGTGCTAGTGGTTCCACCCGGACAGGGACTGACACTGAAGCTTTCTTT.

The V and J genes are TRBV6-5 and TRBJ2-3; D perhaps matches TRBD1 (6 bases). Germline V gene data show CDR1 as MNHEY and CDR2 as SVGAGI. V shed 0 bases and J shed 4 bases, with 14 bases lying between them. The CDR3 loop spans 16 amino acids. CDR3 sequence: CASSYSAGVRADTQYF. The DNA of the CDR3 is TGTGCCAGCAGTTACTCGGCAGGGGTAAGGGCAGATACGCAGTATTTT.

On this clone itself: The same CDR3 is also encoded by other DNA sequences in this sample. The chain joins TRBV19 to TRBJ1-1, with D possibly matching TRBD1 (6 bases). Germline values: CDR1 LNHDA, CDR2 SQIVND (reference sequence). The V and J ends lost 7 bases and 0 bases respectively, with 12 bases between them. This CDR3 is 14 amino acids long. The CDR3 loop is CASTPGQMNTEAFF. The CDR3 DNA follows: TGTGCCAGTACCCCCGGACAGATGAACACTGAAGCTTTCTTT.

The chain carries TRBV7-3 and TRBJ2-3; TRBD1 is a possible D gene (5 bases). V was shortened by 2 bases and J by 1 base, with 7 bases between the two germline ends. The germline V gene has CDR1 SGHTA and CDR2 FQGTGA. There are 14 residues in the CDR3. The CDR3 DNA reads as TGTGCCAGCAGCTTATCAGGGCGCACAGATACGCAGTATTTT. This encodes CASSLSGRTDTQYF.

This clone was observed a single time. This chain joins TRBV9 and TRBJ1-4; 11 nucleotides match TRBD1. The germline gives CDR1 SGDLS, CDR2 YYNGEE. V shed 4 bases, J shed 3 bases, and the junction held 5 bases outside the gene matches. The CDR3 extends over 16 amino acids. This CDR3 reads CASSRTGGWSNEKLFF. Here the CDR3 DNA reads TGTGCCAGCAGCCGGACAGGGGGCTGGTCTAATGAAAAACTGTTTTTT. Looking up the rest from reference TRBV9 and TRBJ1-4 gives the full variable domain: DSGVTQTPKHLITATGQRVTLRCSPRSGDLSVYWYQQSLDQGLQFLIQYYNGEERAKGNILERFSAQQFPDLHSELNLSSLELGDSALYFCASSRTGGWSNEKLFFGSGTQLSVL.

The chain recombines TRBV2 with TRBJ1-5, with 7 bases fitting TRBD1. The CDR3 sequence is 14 residues long. Germline CDR1 is SNHLY and CDR2 is FYNNEI. The V segment lost 6 bases and the J segment 7 bases; nucleotides outside the gene matches: 9. CDR3 coding DNA: TGTGCCAGCAGACCGGGACAGCCCGAACAGCCCCAGCATTTT. Its translation is CASRPGQPEQPQHF.

On this clone itself: Its ends do not fully match the called genes, so a read error is possible. The CDR3 here is CASSLRGVTGTQYF. For the CDR3, the DNA is TGTGCCAGCAGCTTGCGGGGGGTTACAGGTACGCAGTATTTT. The V call is TRBV5-5, the J call TRBJ2-3; 7 bases line up with TRBD2. Germline CDR1 is SGHKS and CDR2 is YYEKEE (reference sequence). This CDR3 region has 14 residues.

This clone was counted between two and nine times. Other DNA sequences of this sample code for an identical CDR3. V gene TRBV3-1 (or the pseudogene TRBV3-2) combines with J gene TRBJ1-2; D is perhaps TRBD1 (6 bases). Germline V gene lookup returns CDR1 LGHDT and CDR2 YNNKEL (reference sequence). Trimming shortened V by 1 base and J by 0 bases, and 9 bases separated the two germline ends. The CDR3 spans 15 residues. CDR3 sequence (DNA): TGTGCCAGCAGCCAAGCCAGGACAGCTAACTATGGCTACACCTTC. The encoded protein is CASSQARTANYGYTF.

The chain uses TRBV19 and TRBJ1-5; weak D call: TRBD1 (6 bases). Trimming left V 4 bases short and J 7 bases short, with 17 bases between. CDR3 length: 15 amino acids. CDR1 is LNHDA, CDR2 SQIVND, per germline (reference sequence). Here the CDR3 DNA reads TGTGCCAGTAGTACAGGGGCGGGTGTGAAGCAGCCCCAGCATTTT. Its translation: CASSTGAGVKQPQHF.

V and J are TRBV27 and TRBJ2-5, with 10 nucleotides matching TRBD2. The CDR3 runs 16 residues. The germline gives CDR1 MNHEY, CDR2 SMNVEV (reference sequence). V was pared by 0 bases and J by 5 bases, with 6 bases of the junction left unmatched. CDR3 sequence: CASSLSSGGLRETQYF. In DNA form, the CDR3 reads TGTGCCAGCAGTTTATCTAGCGGGGGGTTGAGGGAGACCCAGTACTTC.

The chain is built from TRBV10-2 and TRBJ2-2; possible D gene TRBD2, 5 bases. The V end lost 2 bases, the J end lost 1 base, and 5 bases lay between the germline ends. CDR1 WSHSY and CDR2 SAAADI come from the germline V gene. The CDR3 extends over 14 amino acids. CDR3 nucleotide sequence: TGCGCCAGCAGTGAGGGAGGGAACACCGGGGAGCTGTTTTTT. It is translated as CASSEGGNTGELFF.

The chain joins TRBV19 to TRBJ2-1; D is possibly TRBD2 (7 bases). The CDR3 runs to 15 residues. Germline CDR1 is LNHDA and CDR2 is SQIVND (reference sequence). The V end was cut by 3 bases, the J end by 4 bases, with 13 bases between. The CDR3 region is CASSMGGGRYNEQFF. As DNA, the CDR3 is TGTGCCAGTAGTATGGGGGGGGGCAGATACAATGAGCAGTTCTTC.

CDR3 in DNA: TGTGCCAGCAGCCATAAACCCGGGACACTGGATGGCTACACCTTC. It is translated as CASSHKPGTLDGYTF. The chain employs TRBV14 and TRBJ1-2; perhaps TRBD1 as D (6 bases). Germline V gene data show CDR1 as SGHDN and CDR2 as FVKESK. The CDR3 loop spans 15 amino acids. Trimming took 3 bases from V and 6 from J, leaving 17 bases between them. Combining the CDR3 with reference TRBV14 and TRBJ1-2 gives the whole variable domain EAGVTQFPSHSVIEKGQTVTLRCDPISGHDNLYWYRRVMGKEIKFLLHFVKESKQDESGMPNNRFLAERTGGTYSTLKVQPAELEDSGVYFCASSHKPGTLDGYTFGSGTRLTVV.

The rearrangement uses TRBV5-1 and TRBJ2-7; D not certain. Germline CDR1 and CDR2: SGHRS and YFSETQ. V was shortened by 2 bases and J by 5 bases, with 11 bases between the two germline ends. CDR3 size: 13 residues. The chain's CDR3 is CASSFEAVDEQYF. CDR3 nucleotide sequence: TGCGCCAGCAGCTTTGAGGCTGTGGACGAGCAGTACTTC.

The chain couples TRBV10-3 to TRBJ2-3, with TRBD1 matching 7 bases. Losses at the gene ends were 3 bases for V and 0 bases for J; bases not matched to a gene: 12. Germline-derived CDR1 and CDR2 are ENHRY and SYGVKD. CDR3 length: 18 amino acids. The CDR3 spells CAISEGGKRISSTDTQYF. The CDR3 DNA is TGTGCCATCAGTGAAGGGGGCAAGCGGATTTCTAGCACAGATACGCAGTATTTT.

This chain connects TRBV4-1 to TRBJ2-4; 8 bases are shared with TRBD1. The length of the CDR3 is 15 residues. V dropped 3 bases and J dropped 6; count of bases not matched to a gene: 7. Germline loops: CDR1 MGHRA, CDR2 YSYEKL. The CDR3 sequence: CASSHLDRVGNIQYF. The DNA of the CDR3 is TGCGCCAGCAGCCACCTGGACAGGGTGGGAAACATTCAGTACTTC.

This clone was seen only once. The J gene is TRBJ1-2, the V gene TRBV7-2; D gene ambiguous. The germline V gene encodes CDR1 SGHTA and CDR2 FQGNSA. This CDR3 region has 14 residues. Trimming removed 0 bases at V and 8 bases at J, with 13 bases between. CDR3 in amino acids: CASSLAGQYGGYTF. The CDR3 region has the DNA TGTGCCAGCAGCTTAGCTGGGCAGTACGGCGGCTACACCTTC.

The chain employs TRBV30 and TRBJ1-6, with D possibly TRBD1 on 5 matching bases. From germline, CDR1 is GTSNPN and CDR2 SVGIG (reference sequence). The CDR3 spans 15 residues. Trimming removed 3 bases from V and 7 bases from J, with 16 bases in between. The CDR3 protein is CAWRRGRTGNSPLHF. In DNA, the CDR3 is TGTGCCTGGAGAAGGGGTAGGACGGGCAATTCACCCCTCCACTTT.